These 21 T cell receptor beta chains originate from one sample sequenced in a study of identical twins. TCRdb re-analysed the 5' RACE reads in MiXCR, keeping a single row per CDR3 protein. The data hold 1.5 million to 2 million distinct CDR3 sequences, with roughly 35% observed a single time. Sequenced material: cord blood. These receptors came from a newborn girl in good health.

At least ten counts were recorded for this clonotype. V gene TRBV13 combines with J gene TRBJ2-1; TRBD1 might be the D (5 bases). The CDR3 has 16 amino acids. Germline CDR1 is PRHDT and CDR2 is FYEKMQ (reference sequence). V shed 5 bases and J shed 6 bases, with 20 bases lying between them. Here the CDR3 DNA reads TGTGCCAGCAGCCGCACTGGGGCAAGAAGAATCAATGAGCAGTTCTTC. The encoded protein is CASSRTGARRINEQFF.

The J gene is TRBJ1-2, the V gene TRBV25-1; 9 bases align to TRBD1. The CDR3 is made up of 14 amino acids. J gave up 6 bases and V 6 bases, and 8 bases lay outside the gene matches. CDR1 and CDR2 (germline): MGHDK, SYGVNS. In nucleotides, the CDR3 is TGTGCCAGCAGAAAGGGACAGGGCTCGGATGGCTACACCTTC. Its protein product is CASRKGQGSDGYTF.

V is TRBV7-9 and J is TRBJ2-2, with D unclear. CDR1 is SEHNR and CDR2 is FQNEAQ in the germline V gene (reference sequence). The V gene lost 2 bases and the J gene lost 4 bases, with 11 bases spanning the gap. The CDR3 runs to 15 residues. Here the CDR3 reads CASSLTVFATGELFF. The CDR3 bases are TGTGCCAGCAGCTTAACTGTTTTTGCCACCGGGGAGCTGTTTTTT.

The chain has TRBV20-1 and TRBJ1-2; D may be TRBD1 (5 bases). CDR1 DFQATT and CDR2 SNEGSKA come from the germline V gene (reference sequence). With 3 bases removed from V and 7 bases from J, the gap between germline ends came to 9 bases. CDR3 length: 11 residues. The CDR3 nucleotides read TGCAGTGCTAGGGGGGTGTCTGGCTACACCTTC. Translating gives CSARGVSGYTF.

The chain carries TRBV4-2 and TRBJ1-2; D uncertain. Germline CDR1 and CDR2: LGHNA and YNFKEQ. V gave up 4 bases and J gave up 0 bases, with 12 bases separating them. The CDR3 extends over 15 amino acids. In nucleotides, the CDR3 is TGTGCCAGCAGCCGGAACCCACCGTCTAACTATGGCTACACCTTC. Translated, it gives CASSRNPPSNYGYTF.

This clonotype was seen at least ten times. The chain couples TRBV3-1 to TRBJ2-7, with 12 bases identical to TRBD2. Germline V gives CDR1 LGHDT, CDR2 YNNKEL (reference sequence). The V segment lost 0 bases and the J segment 5 bases; nucleotides outside the gene matches: 2. CDR3 length: 15 residues. CDR3 sequence reads: CASSQDRLAGDEQYF. Here the CDR3 DNA reads TGTGCCAGCAGCCAAGACCGACTAGCGGGGGACGAGCAGTACTTC.

This clonotype appeared a few times. The chain couples TRBV3-1 to TRBJ2-7, with 9 nucleotides matching TRBD2. Germline assignment: CDR1 LGHDT and CDR2 YNNKEL (reference sequence). The ends lost 8 bases at V and 11 bases at J; junction bases unmatched: 10. The CDR3 covers 12 residues. CDR3: CASAASGVLKYF. Written as DNA, the CDR3 is TGTGCCAGCGCGGCTAGCGGGGTATTAAAGTACTTC.

This clonotype was recorded a few times. The chain couples TRBV7-2 to TRBJ1-1, with no clear D. V was cut by 1 base and J by 1 base, with 13 bases left in between. CDR1 is SGHTA, CDR2 FQGNSA, per germline. The CDR3 extends over 16 amino acids. CDR3 in amino acids: CASSLVVSSANTEAFF. In nucleotides, the CDR3 is TGTGCCAGCAGCTTAGTAGTATCCAGTGCGAACACTGAAGCTTTCTTT. Based on the CDR3 plus reference TRBV7-2 and TRBJ1-1, the full variable domain is GAGVSQSPSNKVTEKGKDVELRCDPISGHTALYWYRQSLGQGLEFLIYFQGNSAPDKSGLPSDRFSAERTGGSVSTLTIQRTQQEDSAVYLCASSLVVSSANTEAFFGQGTRLTVV.

This clonotype was picked up a small number of times. The chain couples TRBV28 to TRBJ2-5, with D tentatively TRBD1 (5 bases). The CDR3 covers 12 residues. CDR1 and CDR2 (germline): MDHEN, SYDVKM. Trimming pared 1 base from V and 13 bases from J, leaving 13 bases between. For the CDR3, the DNA is TGTGCCAGCAGTTTATTAGGGGAAAAGACGTACTTC. This codes for CASSLLGEKTYF. Combining the CDR3 with reference TRBV28 and TRBJ2-5 gives the whole variable domain DVKVTQSSRYLVKRTGEKVFLECVQDMDHENMFWYRQDPGLGLRLIYFSYDVKMKEKGDIPEGYSVSREKKERFSLILESASTNQTSMYLCASSLLGEKTYFGPGTRLLVL.

This chain uses TRBV10-3 with TRBJ2-1, with a tentative D call TRBD2 (5 bases). CDR1 ENHRY and CDR2 SYGVKD come from the germline V gene. This CDR3 contains 14 residues. V was cut by 8 bases and J by 8 bases, with 19 bases left in between. CDR3: CAIGPGSARDEQFF. CDR3 sequence (DNA): TGTGCCATCGGGCCGGGATCAGCGAGAGATGAGCAGTTCTTC.

This clonotype was seen a few times. The V call is TRBV5-5, the J call TRBJ1-5, with TRBD1 identical over 9 bases. This CDR3 contains 15 residues. The V and J ends lost 4 bases and 1 base, in that order; junction bases with no gene match: 3. CDR1 and CDR2 from the germline V gene are SGHKS and YYEKEE (reference sequence). CDR3 loop: CASSAGTGSNQPQHF. In DNA, the CDR3 is TGTGCCAGCAGCGCCGGGACAGGGAGCAATCAGCCCCAGCATTTT.

This sequence joins TRBV7-2 and TRBJ1-5; D may be TRBD1 (6 bases). Trimming left V 5 bases short and J 1 base short, with 12 bases between. Per germline, CDR1 SGHTA and CDR2 FQGNSA. The CDR3 extends over 15 amino acids. The CDR3 DNA is TGTGCCAGCAGCAAACAGGGACAAAGCAATCAGCCCCAGCATTTT. It specifies CASSKQGQSNQPQHF.

The genes are TRBV5-1 and TRBJ2-1; the D gene could be TRBD1 or TRBD2 (6 bases each). Germline-derived CDR1 and CDR2 are SGHRS and YFSETQ. This CDR3 is 13 amino acids long. Trimming took 4 bases from V and 9 from J, leaving 14 bases between them. The CDR3: CASSPLRGVEQFF. Written as DNA, the CDR3 is TGCGCCAGCAGCCCATTGAGGGGGGTTGAGCAGTTCTTC.

Concerning this clonotype: The CDR3 end shows no conserved phenylalanine or tryptophan, and so a read error is likely. The rearrangement joins TRBV10-2 to TRBJ2-7; TRBD2 might be the D (5 bases). Near its end, the DNA agrees better with TRBJ2-5, so the J call may be wrong. Per germline, CDR1 WSHSY and CDR2 SAAADI. This CDR3 contains 14 residues. The CDR3 DNA sequence: TGCGCCAGCAGTGGCGGGCGTCATAAGGAGACCCAGTACCTC. Translated, it gives CASSGGRHKETQYL.

This clonotype was observed a few times. This chain links TRBV5-8 with TRBJ2-5; D is perhaps TRBD1 (5 bases). CDR3 length: 15 amino acids. Germline V CDR1 and CDR2: SGHTS, YDEGEE. Trimming stripped 5 bases from V and 4 bases from J, with 18 bases between. This CDR3 is CASSQRGFWRETQYF. CDR3 DNA sequence: TGTGCCAGCAGTCAAAGGGGCTTCTGGCGAGAGACCCAGTACTTC. Combining the CDR3 with reference TRBV5-8 and TRBJ2-5 gives the whole variable domain EAGVTQSPTHLIKTRGQQATLRCSPISGHTSVYWYQQALGLGLQFLLWYDEGEERNRGNFPPRFSGRQFPNYSSELNVNALELEDSALYLCASSQRGFWRETQYFGPGTRLLVL.

This clonotype occurred a few times. The chain joins TRBV5-1 to TRBJ1-1; maybe TRBD1 (5 bases). With 1 base removed from V and 3 bases from J, the gap between germline ends came to 16 bases. The CDR3 has 16 residues. Germline-derived CDR1 and CDR2 are SGHRS and YFSETQ. DNA of the CDR3: TGCGCCAGCAGCTTGTTCGACAGCCTAGGAGACACTGAAGCTTTCTTT. Its protein is CASSLFDSLGDTEAFF.

In DNA, the CDR3 is TGTGCCAGCAGCTTAGTCGGGACCGGGACTAGCGGTACAAGAGTGACCCAGTACTTC. Protein: CASSLVGTGTSGTRVTQYF. J is TRBJ2-7 and V is TRBV7-9; TRBD2 agrees at 11 bases. The better agreement between TRBJ2-5 and the DNA end casts doubt on the J call. CDR3 size: 19 residues. CDR1 and CDR2 from the germline V gene are SEHNR and FQNEAQ (reference sequence).

The chain uses TRBV5-1 and TRBJ2-1; D is unclear. The germline V and J ends were trimmed by 4 bases and 3 bases, with 11 bases remaining between them. Germline CDR1 SGHRS, CDR2 YFSETQ. This CDR3 comprises 14 residues. This CDR3 reads CASSPETLYNEQFF. In nucleotides, the CDR3 is TGCGCCAGCAGCCCGGAGACGCTCTACAATGAGCAGTTCTTC.

The CDR3 DNA sequence: TGTGCCACCTGGGACGGACGCAGGGAGACCCAGTACTTC. Translated: CATWDGRRETQYF. The chain employs TRBV10-3 and TRBJ2-7; D could derive from TRBD1 or TRBD2 (5 bases each). The J call may not be correct, given that the DNA end is closer to TRBJ2-5. This CDR3 region has 13 residues. The V gene's germline CDR1 is ENHRY and CDR2 SYGVKD.

This clonotype showed up just once. The rearrangement joins TRBV6-1 to TRBJ1-1; D remains unclear. CDR1 and CDR2 (germline): MNHNS, SASEGT. The CDR3 totals 12 residues. The ends were cut back, 2 bases at V and 7 bases at J, with 8 bases in the middle. This CDR3 is CASSETYGEAFF. The DNA of the CDR3 is TGTGCCAGCAGTGAAACCTACGGTGAAGCTTTCTTT.

The chain joins TRBV4-1 to TRBJ2-7, with D possibly being TRBD1 (5 bases). The CDR3 is 13 amino acids. V lost 1 base, J lost 8 bases, and 12 bases lay in between. Germline lookup yields CDR1 MGHRA and CDR2 YSYEKL. This CDR3 is CASSQVQVEQQYF. DNA for the CDR3: TGCGCCAGCAGCCAAGTACAGGTGGAACAGCAGTACTTC.